This TCR beta chain originates from a study of blood T cells in healthy people across ages. Whole-study findings and limits: Without sorted subsets, naive and antigen-experienced compartments could not be conclusively compared.

Primed by a sample-barcoded 5' primer and a J-beta primer mix, a second PCR proceeded for 7 to 11 cycles. TCRdb used MiXCR to reprocess the 5' RACE reads, holding one entry per CDR3 protein. The sample consists of around 2 million distinct CDR3 sequences, about two fifths of them appearing once. As concerns this clonotype: Its specificity is unknown.

Deletions cut 2 bases from V and 6 bases from J, with 16 bases between. This CDR3 is 15 amino acids long. Looked up from germline, CDR1 is SGHRS and CDR2 is YFSETQ. The origin of this receptor is a human donor in good health. What was sequenced was blood. V usage is TRBV5-1 and J usage is TRBJ2-3; unclear D gene. The CDR3 region is CASSFGRLPPDTQYF. In DNA form, the CDR3 reads TGCGCCAGCAGCTTTGGTAGGCTCCCGCCGGATACGCAGTATTTT.